These 30 T cell receptor beta chains were sequenced from one sample in a study of blood T cell repertoires in COVID-19. Produced via immunoSEQ multiplex PCR; TCRdb's table is partial and in-frame only. The profile shows a few hundred thousand clones, roughly 85% of them singletons. Material: PBMCs or T cells enriched from blood (not recorded which). The receptors come from a woman aged 25 to 39 who had recovered from COVID-19.

V and J are TRBV4-1 and TRBJ2-7; no clear D. The V gene's germline CDR1 is MGHRA and CDR2 YSYEKL. The CDR3 is 14 residues long. Trimming pared 3 bases from V and 5 bases from J, leaving 14 bases between. The CDR3: CASSQVIAGHEQYF. As DNA, the CDR3 is TGCGCCAGCAGCCAGGTGATAGCTGGCCACGAGCAGTACTTC.

V is TRBV7-9 and J is TRBJ1-4; D is unclear. Trimming removed 0 bases from V and 4 bases from J, with 9 bases in between. CDR3 length: 15 amino acids. The germline CDR1 and CDR2 sequences are SEHNR and FQNEAQ (reference sequence). DNA of the CDR3: TGTGCCAGCAGCTTAGCGGGAGGGATTAATGAAAAACTGTTTTTT. This translates into CASSLAGGINEKLFF.

This sequence joins TRBV6-5 and TRBJ2-7, with unresolved D. V lost 7 bases and J 6 bases, leaving 19 bases between the germline ends. The CDR3 loop spans 14 amino acids. CDR1 is MNHEY, CDR2 SVGAGI, per germline. CDR3 sequence reads: CASKPNVPSGEQYF. CDR3 nucleotide sequence: TGTGCCAGCAAACCAAATGTCCCGTCCGGCGAGCAGTACTTC.

V gene TRBV6-5 combines with J gene TRBJ1-1; 7 nucleotides agree with TRBD1. Trimming took 4 bases from V and 4 from J; bases not matched to a gene: 3. Per germline, CDR1 MNHEY and CDR2 SVGAGI. The CDR3 loop spans 13 amino acids. The CDR3 reads CASSWDSFTEAFF. CDR3 DNA sequence: TGTGCCAGCAGTTGGGACAGCTTCACTGAAGCTTTCTTT.

This sequence joins TRBV9 and TRBJ2-5, with a weak D call TRBD2 (6 bases). CDR1 is SGDLS, CDR2 YYNGEE, per germline. The germline V and J ends were trimmed by 0 bases and 5 bases, with 14 bases remaining between them. The CDR3 covers 15 residues. The CDR3 DNA reads as TGTGCCAGCAGCGTAGCAGGAGGGTCTGAGGAGACCCAGTACTTC. It encodes CASSVAGGSEETQYF.

The chain recombines TRBV29-1 with TRBJ2-3; D may be TRBD2 (6 bases). The CDR3 contains 12 residues. V lost 4 bases, J lost 6 bases, and 11 bases lay in between. Germline lookup yields CDR1 SQVTM and CDR2 ANQGSEA. This CDR3 is CSVAGDGDTQYF. The CDR3, as DNA: TGCAGCGTTGCGGGGGACGGGGATACGCAGTATTTT.

The chain has TRBV4-1 and TRBJ2-7, with D possibly matching TRBD2 (5 bases). The CDR3 runs 14 residues. CDR1 MGHRA and CDR2 YSYEKL come from the germline V gene. The ends were cut back, 4 bases at V and 4 bases at J, with 14 bases in the middle. CDR3 sequence (DNA): TGCGCCAGCAGCCCCCGGGGAGTGATATACGAGCAGTACTTC. Translating gives CASSPRGVIYEQYF.

The J gene is TRBJ2-7, the V gene TRBV11-3; D is perhaps TRBD2 (6 bases). This CDR3 is 15 amino acids long. Germline values: CDR1 SGHNT, CDR2 YENEEA. Trimming stripped 3 bases from V and 3 bases from J, with 15 bases between. CDR3 bases: TGTGCCAGCAGCTTGGCTGGGGGGATACACTACGAGCAGTACTTC. This sequence encodes CASSLAGGIHYEQYF.

The rearrangement joins TRBV7-9 to TRBJ1-2; the D is unclear. The germline V gene encodes CDR1 SEHNR and CDR2 FQNEAQ (reference sequence). The CDR3 is 16 amino acids. V lost 0 bases to trimming and J lost 2 bases, with 13 bases between them. The CDR3 is CASSLASGELNYGYTF. CDR3 bases: TGTGCCAGCAGCTTAGCAAGCGGGGAGCTGAACTATGGCTACACCTTC.

This clone was seen only once. This chain links TRBV18 with TRBJ1-1, with TRBD1 matching over 10 bases. Germline CDR1 is KGHSH and CDR2 is LQKENI. The CDR3 runs to 14 residues. After removal of 5 bases from V and 1 base from J, the junction contained 1 base not matched to a gene. CDR3 nucleotides: TGTGCCAGCTCAAGGGACAGGGGGAACACTGAAGCTTTCTTT. Translation gives CASSRDRGNTEAFF.

This clone was counted ten times or more. The chain combines TRBV28 with TRBJ2-7, with D tentatively TRBD1 (6 bases). Deletions cut 5 bases from V and 5 bases from J, with 10 bases between. CDR1 is MDHEN, CDR2 SYDVKM, per germline. The CDR3 runs 12 residues. The CDR3 nucleotides are TGTGCCAGCAGTGTCAGGGGTAACGAGCAGTACTTC. It yields the protein CASSVRGNEQYF.

The V and J genes are TRBV7-2 and TRBJ2-3; 14 bases are shared with TRBD2. Germline values: CDR1 SGHTA, CDR2 FQGNSA. CDR3 length equals 17 residues. V was clipped by 0 bases and J by 5 bases; unmatched bases: 4. The chain's CDR3 is CASSLAGTSGGQDTQYF. CDR3 nucleotides: TGTGCCAGCAGCTTAGCCGGGACTAGCGGGGGTCAAGATACGCAGTATTTT.

The J gene is TRBJ2-7, the V gene TRBV6-5, with D possibly being TRBD1 (5 bases). Germline V gene lookup returns CDR1 MNHEY and CDR2 SVGAGI. Trimming took 5 bases from V and 1 from J, leaving 12 bases between them. The CDR3 length is 14 residues. The CDR3 reads CASSRGRLSYEQYF. CDR3 coding DNA: TGTGCCAGCAGTAGGGGCAGGCTTTCCTACGAGCAGTACTTC.

This chain links TRBV28 with TRBJ1-1; 7 nucleotides agree with TRBD1. The germline CDR1 and CDR2 sequences are MDHEN and SYDVKM. The ends lost 6 bases at V and 4 bases at J; junction bases unmatched: 8. The CDR3 length is 14 residues. The CDR3 sequence is CASSLDRVGTEAFF. CDR3 nucleotides: TGTGCCAGCAGCCTTGACAGGGTAGGCACTGAAGCTTTCTTT.

V gene TRBV2 combines with J gene TRBJ1-5; D is uncertain. Germline lookup yields CDR1 SNHLY and CDR2 FYNNEI. This CDR3 region has 13 residues. Between the trimmed V and J ends, which lost 1 base and 6 bases, there was a span of 7 bases. CDR3 sequence reads: CASSEGSGQPQHF. The CDR3 DNA sequence: TGTGCCAGCAGTGAAGGTTCGGGTCAGCCCCAGCATTTT.

The rearrangement links TRBV6-5 to TRBJ1-1, with 9 bases fitting TRBD1. This CDR3 spans 14 amino acids. In germline, CDR1 is MNHEY, CDR2 SVGAGI. V lost 5 bases to trimming and J lost 6 bases; unmatched junction nucleotides: 7. This CDR3 is CASSKQGARAEAFF. As DNA, the CDR3 is TGTGCCAGCAGTAAACAGGGGGCGCGTGCTGAAGCTTTCTTT.

The CDR3 nucleotides read TGTGCCTGGAGTGTAATAAGGGACAGTGAAGCTTTCTTT. This codes for CAWSVIRDSEAFF. V usage is TRBV30 and J usage is TRBJ1-1; 7 nucleotides align to TRBD1. Germline CDR1 reads GTSNPN; CDR2 reads SVGIG (reference sequence). With 0 bases clipped from V and 7 bases from J, the junction kept 5 bases outside the gene matches. This CDR3 has 13 residues.

This chain joins TRBV9 and TRBJ1-2; 8 bases match TRBD1. With V trimmed by 4 bases and J by 4 bases, 6 bases remained unmatched. Germline CDR1 SGDLS, CDR2 YYNGEE. This CDR3 has 14 amino acids. This CDR3 reads CASSTGQGIYGYTF. The CDR3 nucleotides read TGTGCCAGCAGCACCGGACAGGGTATCTATGGCTACACCTTC.

The chain recombines TRBV13 with TRBJ1-4; D gene ambiguous. Germline lookup yields CDR1 PRHDT and CDR2 FYEKMQ (reference sequence). V lost 0 bases to trimming and J lost 1 base, with 12 bases between them. The CDR3 contains 17 residues. CDR3 DNA sequence: TGTGCCAGCAGCTTAGGCCGGCCGGCAGGAACTAATGAAAAACTGTTTTTT. Amino acids: CASSLGRPAGTNEKLFF.

The chain is built from TRBV5-1 and TRBJ1-1; D is undetermined. The CDR3 is 13 residues long. CDR1 is SGHRS and CDR2 is YFSETQ in the germline V gene. V lost 2 bases to trimming and J lost 1 base, with 6 bases between them. The CDR3 protein is CASSFLENTEAFF. The DNA of the CDR3 is TGCGCCAGCAGCTTTTTAGAGAACACTGAAGCTTTCTTT.

The rearrangement uses TRBV3-1 (or the pseudogene TRBV3-2) and TRBJ1-1; D gene unclear. Trimming took off 4 bases at V and 2 bases at J, with 17 bases between the two ends. The CDR3 totals 16 residues. In germline, CDR1 is LGHDT, CDR2 YNNKEL (reference sequence). CDR3 sequence: CASSLLVGSKNTEAFF. The CDR3 DNA follows: TGTGCCAGCAGCCTGCTTGTGGGCTCCAAAAACACTGAAGCTTTCTTT.

This chain uses TRBV4-2 with TRBJ1-6; unclear D gene. The CDR3 extends over 16 amino acids. CDR1 and CDR2 from the germline V gene are LGHNA and YNFKEQ. V dropped 0 bases and J dropped 6 bases, with 12 bases sitting between them. The CDR3 protein is CASSQDTVSRNSPLHF. CDR3 sequence (DNA): TGTGCCAGCAGCCAAGATACAGTCTCTCGTAATTCACCCCTCCACTTT.

V is TRBV5-8 and J is TRBJ2-7; TRBD1 might be the D (5 bases). Germline CDR1 SGHTS, CDR2 YDEGEE. V lost 0 bases and J lost 3, with 7 bases in between. This CDR3 comprises 13 residues. CDR3 protein: CASSLGQNYEQYF. The DNA for the CDR3 is TGTGCCAGCAGCTTGGGACAGAACTACGAGCAGTACTTC.

This chain connects TRBV7-9 to TRBJ1-2; TRBD1 matches at 7 bases. The length of the CDR3 is 15 residues. Unmatched junction bases numbered 11, after V lost 2 bases and J lost 8 bases. CDR1 and CDR2 (germline): SEHNR, FQNEAQ (reference sequence). The CDR3 DNA reads as TGTGCCAGCAGCTTATTTAAGGGGGCGTCGGCCGGCTACACCTTC. Protein: CASSLFKGASAGYTF.

This chain connects TRBV3-1 (or the pseudogene TRBV3-2) to TRBJ2-7; 10 bases are a match to TRBD2. Germline values: CDR1 LGHDT, CDR2 YNNKEL (reference sequence). V lost 4 bases, J lost 6 bases, and 18 bases stayed unmatched. This CDR3 has 18 residues. The CDR3 here is CASSLRGLAGVTMCEQYF. The DNA for the CDR3 is TGTGCCAGCAGCCTTCGGGGGCTAGCGGGGGTGACGATGTGCGAGCAGTACTTC.

The rearrangement uses TRBV7-2 and TRBJ2-7; 8 nucleotides agree with TRBD1. Germline CDR1 SGHTA, CDR2 FQGNSA. J lost 0 bases, V lost 5 bases, and 9 bases had no gene match. The CDR3 contains 16 residues. This CDR3 reads CASSRDRPTLSYEQYF. The CDR3 DNA follows: TGTGCCAGCAGCCGGGACAGGCCAACCCTCTCCTACGAGCAGTACTTC.

The V gene is TRBV27, the J gene TRBJ2-1; 10 nucleotides match TRBD2. The germline V gene encodes CDR1 MNHEY and CDR2 SMNVEV (reference sequence). V shed 2 bases and J 7 bases; nucleotides not matched to a gene: 5. This CDR3 contains 15 residues. CDR3 DNA sequence: TGTGCCAGCAGTTTACTGGCTAGCGGGGGAAATGAGCAGTTCTTC. Residues: CASSLLASGGNEQFF.

This chain connects TRBV27 to TRBJ2-7, with D possibly matching TRBD1 (5 bases). V was clipped by 3 bases and J by 6 bases, with 15 bases between them. The CDR3 has 14 residues. Per the germline V gene, CDR1 is MNHEY and CDR2 is SMNVEV (reference sequence). CDR3 amino acids: CASSFGKGIGEQYF. The CDR3 coding sequence is TGTGCCAGCAGTTTCGGAAAGGGGATTGGCGAGCAGTACTTC.

The J gene is TRBJ2-3, the V gene TRBV24-1, with D possibly TRBD2 on 5 matching bases. Germline-derived CDR1 and CDR2 are KGHDR and SFDVKD. Trimming stripped 4 bases from V and 5 bases from J, with 9 bases between. This CDR3 has 13 residues. The chain's CDR3 is CATSEPGRDTQYF. CDR3 in DNA: TGTGCCACCAGTGAGCCGGGGAGAGATACGCAGTATTTT.

The DNA of the CDR3 is TGTGCCAGCAGCCGAGACGTGGGGCGACAGACTTATGGCTACACCTTC. Its translation is CASSRDVGRQTYGYTF. This chain connects TRBV7-8 to TRBJ1-2; D perhaps matches TRBD1 (5 bases). Germline values: CDR1 SGHVS, CDR2 FQNEAQ. CDR3 length equals 16 residues. The V end lost 5 bases, the J end lost 5 bases, and 21 bases lay between the germline ends.